The rows below give T cell receptor beta chains drawn from one sample of a study of T cell changes during pregnancy in multiple sclerosis. Only in-frame clones appear in the TCRdb table, and some are missing; sequencing was by immunoSEQ multiplex PCR. The sample shows approximately 49,000 clones, 80% to 95% of them seen only once. The sequencing here drew on peripheral blood, taken after pregnancy. The receptor set was obtained from a female donor with multiple sclerosis, enrolled in a pregnancy study. Each CDR3 is given with its conserved first and last residue.

TRBJ2-7,TRBV7-8,CASSLDRLAGGEQYF
TRBJ2-7,TRBV19,CASSPGQGRTYEQYF
TRBJ1-4,TRBV7-2,CASSLLPAGNEKLFF
TRBJ2-1,TRBV7-9,CASSPRANEQFF
TRBJ2-1,TRBV9,CASSEGTSGANEQFF
TRBJ2-7,TRBV7-3,CASSWDRDDEQYF
TRBJ1-1,TRBV7-9,CASSEPGWDTEAFF
TRBJ2-7,TRBV11-2,CASSLGLTGDEQYF
TRBJ1-6,TRBV6-1,CASSVIDSPLHF
TRBJ2-3,TRBV15,CATGYDLFVQYF
TRBJ2-2,TRBV5-4,CATSLGLANTGELFF
TRBJ2-5,TRBV18,CASSSTGGRETQYF
TRBJ2-5,TRBV11-1,CASSPPGMETQYF
TRBJ1-5,TRBV2,CASSLRGGQPQHF
TRBJ1-1,TRBV7-2,CASSLGPYTEAFF
TRBJ1-1,TRBV19,CASSFVRGGNTEAFF
TRBJ1-2,TRBV30,CAWSFPNQGGYTF
TRBJ1-2,TRBV7-3,CASSLEGYGYTF
TRBJ1-2,TRBV5-1,CASSRRGGSLLYGYTF
TRBJ1-1,TRBV7-3,CASSSQPTGLEAFF
TRBJ1-3,TRBV2,CASSRGGTENTIYF
TRBJ2-7,TRBV6-5,CASRLTFGSEQYF
TRBJ1-2,TRBV19,CASSPRHDRDYGYTF
TRBJ1-2,TRBV5-1,CASSLTGTPYGYTF
TRBJ1-2,TRBV5-1,CASSYGQGDNYGYTF
TRBJ1-1,TRBV5-8,CASSLQARDVNTEAFF
TRBJ1-2,TRBV9,CASSRRDSSYGYTF
TRBJ2-4,TRBV13,CASSLGGTSENIQYF
TRBJ1-1,TRBV7-3,CASSLHRVGPYTEAFF